This T cell receptor (beta chain) was recovered during a study of cytomegalovirus exposure and HLA in healthy donors. Researchers ran the PCR with 60 Vbeta and 13 Jbeta primers. Using immunoSEQ multiplex PCR, the repertoire was profiled, and TCRdb retains in-frame clones only, with some absent. Of about 170,000 clones in the sample, just over 75% are singletons; the top ten hold under 2.5%. Broader study findings: In vitro confirmation showed three CMV-associated chains to be CMV antigen specific.

Germline loops: CDR1 SEHNR, CDR2 FQNEAQ (reference sequence). CDR3 length equals 12 residues. Trimming stripped 5 bases from V and 4 bases from J, with 7 bases between. About this clone itself: The antigen remains undetermined. The sample holds other DNA sequences that translate to the same CDR3.

This sequence joins TRBV7-9 and TRBJ2-3; D not resolved. Sequencing used PBMCs. The clonotype comes from a woman aged 30 to 39 in good health and CMV-seropositive. The CDR3 DNA reads TGTGCCAGCAGCCTGTTATCAGATACGCAGTATTTT. This encodes CASSLLSDTQYF.